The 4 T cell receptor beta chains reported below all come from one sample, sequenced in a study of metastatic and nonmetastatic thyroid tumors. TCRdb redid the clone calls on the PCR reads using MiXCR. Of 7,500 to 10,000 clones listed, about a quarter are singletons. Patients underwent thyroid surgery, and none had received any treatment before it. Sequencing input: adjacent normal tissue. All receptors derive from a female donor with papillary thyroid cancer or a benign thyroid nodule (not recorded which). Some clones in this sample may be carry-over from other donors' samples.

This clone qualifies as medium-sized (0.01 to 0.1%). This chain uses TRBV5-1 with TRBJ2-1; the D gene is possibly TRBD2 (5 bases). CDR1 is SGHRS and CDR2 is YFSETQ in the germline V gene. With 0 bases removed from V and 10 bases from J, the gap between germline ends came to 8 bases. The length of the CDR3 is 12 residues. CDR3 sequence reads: CASSLGELEQFF. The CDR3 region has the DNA TGCGCCAGCAGCTTGGGGGAGCTCGAGCAGTTCTTC.

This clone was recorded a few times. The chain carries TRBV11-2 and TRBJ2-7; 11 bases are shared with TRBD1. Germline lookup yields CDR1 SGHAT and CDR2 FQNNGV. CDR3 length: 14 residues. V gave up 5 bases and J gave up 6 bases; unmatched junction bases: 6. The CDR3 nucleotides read TGTGCCAGCAGCCCGGACAGGGGGCCAGGCGAGCAGTACTTC. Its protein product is CASSPDRGPGEQYF.

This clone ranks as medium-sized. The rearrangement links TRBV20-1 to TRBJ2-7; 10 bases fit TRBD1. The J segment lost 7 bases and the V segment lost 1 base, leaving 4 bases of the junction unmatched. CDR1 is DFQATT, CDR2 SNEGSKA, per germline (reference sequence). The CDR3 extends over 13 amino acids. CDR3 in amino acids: CSARADRGREQYF. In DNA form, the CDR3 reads TGCAGTGCTAGAGCCGACAGGGGGCGAGAGCAGTACTTC.

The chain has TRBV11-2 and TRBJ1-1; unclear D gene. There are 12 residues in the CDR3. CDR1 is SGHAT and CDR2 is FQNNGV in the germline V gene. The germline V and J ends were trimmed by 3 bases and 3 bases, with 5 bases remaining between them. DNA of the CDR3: TGTGCCAGCAGCTTTATGTACACTGAAGCTTTCTTT. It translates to CASSFMYTEAFF.